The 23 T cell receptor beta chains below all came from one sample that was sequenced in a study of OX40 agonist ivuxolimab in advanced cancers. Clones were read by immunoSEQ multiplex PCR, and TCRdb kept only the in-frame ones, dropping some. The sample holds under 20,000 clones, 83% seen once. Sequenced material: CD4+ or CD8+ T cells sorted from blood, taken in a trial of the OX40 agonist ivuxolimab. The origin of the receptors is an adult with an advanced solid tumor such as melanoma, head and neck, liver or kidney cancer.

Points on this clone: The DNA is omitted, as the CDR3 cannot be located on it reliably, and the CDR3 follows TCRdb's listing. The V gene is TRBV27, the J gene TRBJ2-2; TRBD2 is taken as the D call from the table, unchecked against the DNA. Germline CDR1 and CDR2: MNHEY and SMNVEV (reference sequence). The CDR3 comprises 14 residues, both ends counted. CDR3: CASSLGFGAGELFF.

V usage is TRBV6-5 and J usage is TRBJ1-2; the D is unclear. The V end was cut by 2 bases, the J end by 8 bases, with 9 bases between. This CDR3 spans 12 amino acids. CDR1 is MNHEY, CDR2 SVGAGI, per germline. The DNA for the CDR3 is TGTGCCAGCAGTTACGCCCGAGGGGGCTACACCTTC. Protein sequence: CASSYARGGYTF.

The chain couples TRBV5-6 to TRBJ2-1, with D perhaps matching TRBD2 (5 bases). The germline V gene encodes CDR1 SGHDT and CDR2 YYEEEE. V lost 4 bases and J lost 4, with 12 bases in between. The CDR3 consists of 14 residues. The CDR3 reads CASSLPTGYNEQFF. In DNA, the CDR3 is TGTGCCAGCAGCCTACCGACGGGATACAATGAGCAGTTCTTC.

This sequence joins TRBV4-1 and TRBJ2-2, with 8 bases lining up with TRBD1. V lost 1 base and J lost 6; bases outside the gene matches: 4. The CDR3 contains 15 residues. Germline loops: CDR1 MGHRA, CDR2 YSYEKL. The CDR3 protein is CASSQGRGPAGELFF. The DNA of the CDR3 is TGCGCCAGCAGCCAAGGCAGGGGGCCGGCCGGGGAGCTGTTTTTT.

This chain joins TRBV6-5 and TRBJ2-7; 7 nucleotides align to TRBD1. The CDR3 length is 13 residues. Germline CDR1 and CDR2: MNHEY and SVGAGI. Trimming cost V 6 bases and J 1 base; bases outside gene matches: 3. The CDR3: CASSHRGSYEQYF. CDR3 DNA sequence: TGTGCCAGCAGCCACAGGGGTTCCTACGAGCAGTACTTC.

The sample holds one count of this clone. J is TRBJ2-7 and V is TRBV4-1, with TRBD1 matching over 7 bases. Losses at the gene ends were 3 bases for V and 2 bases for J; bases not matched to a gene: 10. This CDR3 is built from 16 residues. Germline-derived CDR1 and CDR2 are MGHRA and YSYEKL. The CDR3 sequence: CASSHSRQGLPYEQYF. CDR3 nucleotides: TGCGCCAGCAGCCACTCCCGACAGGGTCTCCCCTACGAGCAGTACTTC.

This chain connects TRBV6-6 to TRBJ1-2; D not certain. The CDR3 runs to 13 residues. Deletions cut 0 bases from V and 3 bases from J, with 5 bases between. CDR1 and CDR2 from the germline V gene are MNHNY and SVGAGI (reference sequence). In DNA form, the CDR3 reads TGTGCCAGCAGTTACTCGCCGGACTATGGCTACACCTTC. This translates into CASSYSPDYGYTF.

CDR3 in DNA: TGTGCCAGCAACATAGGGGGTGAGACCCAGTACTTC. Its translation is CASNIGGETQYF. This chain links TRBV25-1 with TRBJ2-5, with D perhaps TRBD1 (6 bases). Deletions cut 7 bases from V and 5 bases from J, with 11 bases between. There are 12 residues in the CDR3. CDR1 and CDR2 (germline): MGHDK, SYGVNS. Supplemented by reference TRBV25-1 and TRBJ2-5, the full variable domain reads EADIYQTPRYLVIGTGKKITLECSQTMGHDKMYWYQQDPGMELHLIHYSYGVNSTEKGDLSSESTVSRIRTEHFPLTLESARPSHTSQYLCASNIGGETQYFGPGTRLLVL.

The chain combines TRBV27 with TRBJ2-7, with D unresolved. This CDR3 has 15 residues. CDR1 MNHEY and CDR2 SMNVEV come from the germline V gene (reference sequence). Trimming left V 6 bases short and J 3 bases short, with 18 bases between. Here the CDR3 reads CASRHTTDGLYEQYF. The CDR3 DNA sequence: TGTGCCAGCAGACATACAACCGACGGGCTCTACGAGCAGTACTTC.

The CDR3 DNA sequence: TGTGCCAGCAGGGGAGCCCTGGGTGTCGGTACCGAGCAGTACTTC. Residues: CASRGALGVGTEQYF. J is TRBJ2-7 and V is TRBV27; D is perhaps TRBD2 (5 bases). The V end lost 6 bases, the J end lost 6 bases, and 21 bases lay between the germline ends. CDR3 length: 15 residues. Germline loops: CDR1 MNHEY, CDR2 SMNVEV (reference sequence).

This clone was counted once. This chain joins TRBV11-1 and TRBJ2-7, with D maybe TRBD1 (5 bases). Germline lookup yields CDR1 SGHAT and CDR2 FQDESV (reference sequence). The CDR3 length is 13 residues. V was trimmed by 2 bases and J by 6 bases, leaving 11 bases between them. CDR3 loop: CASSLMQGREQYF. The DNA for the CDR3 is TGTGCCAGCAGCTTAATGCAGGGTCGCGAGCAGTACTTC.

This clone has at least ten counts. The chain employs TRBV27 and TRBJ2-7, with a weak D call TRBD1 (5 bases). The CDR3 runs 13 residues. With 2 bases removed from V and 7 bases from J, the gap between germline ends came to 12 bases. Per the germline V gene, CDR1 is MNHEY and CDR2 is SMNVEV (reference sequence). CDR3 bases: TGTGCCAGCAGTTTAAACCGACAGTGGGAGCAGTACTTC. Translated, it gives CASSLNRQWEQYF.

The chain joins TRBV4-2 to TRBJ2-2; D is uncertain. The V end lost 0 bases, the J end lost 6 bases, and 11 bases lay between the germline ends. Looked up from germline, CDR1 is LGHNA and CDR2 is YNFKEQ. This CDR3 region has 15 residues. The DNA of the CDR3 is TGTGCCAGCAGCCAAGAACCCAGCAGCGCCGGGGAGCTGTTTTTT. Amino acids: CASSQEPSSAGELFF.

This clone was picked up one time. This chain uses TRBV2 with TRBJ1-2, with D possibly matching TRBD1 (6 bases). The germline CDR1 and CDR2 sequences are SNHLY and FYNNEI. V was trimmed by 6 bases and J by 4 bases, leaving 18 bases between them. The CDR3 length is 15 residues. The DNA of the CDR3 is TGTGCCAGCAGGCCACAGGGCCATAGCTCCTATGGCTACACCTTC. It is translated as CASRPQGHSSYGYTF. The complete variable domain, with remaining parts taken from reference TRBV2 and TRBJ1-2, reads EPEVTQTPSHQVTQMGQEVILRCVPISNHLYFYWYRQILGQKVEFLVSFYNNEISEKSEIFDDQFSVERPDGSNFTLKIRSTKLEDSAMYFCASRPQGHSSYGYTFGSGTRLTVV.

Here the CDR3 reads CASGAQQGPLYGYTF. CDR3 bases: TGCGCCAGCGGGGCGCAACAGGGCCCCCTCTATGGCTACACCTTC. The rearrangement uses TRBV5-1 and TRBJ1-2, with D tentatively TRBD1 (6 bases). Looked up from germline, CDR1 is SGHRS and CDR2 is YFSETQ. V was trimmed by 7 bases and J by 4 bases, leaving 20 bases between them. The CDR3 runs 15 residues.

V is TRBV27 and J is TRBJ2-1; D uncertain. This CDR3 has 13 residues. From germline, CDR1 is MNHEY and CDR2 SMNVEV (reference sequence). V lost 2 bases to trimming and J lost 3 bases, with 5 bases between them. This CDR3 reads CASSLGSYNEQFF. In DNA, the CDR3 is TGTGCCAGCAGTTTAGGCAGCTACAATGAGCAGTTCTTC.

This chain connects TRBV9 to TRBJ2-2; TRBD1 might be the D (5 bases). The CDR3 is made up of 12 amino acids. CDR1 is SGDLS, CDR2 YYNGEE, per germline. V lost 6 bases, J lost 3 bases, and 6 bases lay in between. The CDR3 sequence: CASKGDTGELFF. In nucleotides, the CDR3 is TGTGCCAGCAAAGGGGACACCGGGGAGCTGTTTTTT.

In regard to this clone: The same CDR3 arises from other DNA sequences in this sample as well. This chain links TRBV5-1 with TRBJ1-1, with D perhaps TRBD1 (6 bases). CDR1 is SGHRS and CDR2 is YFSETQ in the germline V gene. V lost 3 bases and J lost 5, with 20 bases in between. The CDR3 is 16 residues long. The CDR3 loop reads CASSSLKGQRGTEAFF. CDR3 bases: TGCGCCAGCAGCTCCCTCAAAGGACAGAGGGGGACTGAAGCTTTCTTT.

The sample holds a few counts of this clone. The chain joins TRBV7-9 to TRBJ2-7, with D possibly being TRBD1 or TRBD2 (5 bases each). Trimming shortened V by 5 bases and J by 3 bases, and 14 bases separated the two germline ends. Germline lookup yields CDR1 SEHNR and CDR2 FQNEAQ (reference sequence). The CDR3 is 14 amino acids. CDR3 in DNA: TGTGCCAGCAGCCGGGACCAACGGAACTACGAGCAGTACTTC. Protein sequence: CASSRDQRNYEQYF.

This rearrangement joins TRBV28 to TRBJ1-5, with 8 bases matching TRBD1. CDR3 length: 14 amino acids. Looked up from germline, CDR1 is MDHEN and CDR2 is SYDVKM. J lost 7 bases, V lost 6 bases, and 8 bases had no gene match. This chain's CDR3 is CASRVGTGGQPQHF. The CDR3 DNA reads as TGTGCCAGCAGGGTAGGGACAGGCGGACAGCCCCAGCATTTT.

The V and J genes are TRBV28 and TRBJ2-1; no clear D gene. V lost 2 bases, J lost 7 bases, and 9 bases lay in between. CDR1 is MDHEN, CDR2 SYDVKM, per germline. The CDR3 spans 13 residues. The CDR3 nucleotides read TGTGCCAGCAGTTTAGGGCAGATTAATGAGCAGTTCTTC. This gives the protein CASSLGQINEQFF.

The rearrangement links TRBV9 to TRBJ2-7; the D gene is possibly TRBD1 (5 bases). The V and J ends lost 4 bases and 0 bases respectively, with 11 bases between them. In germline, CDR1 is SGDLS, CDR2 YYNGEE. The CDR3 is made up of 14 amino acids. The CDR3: CASSPITGSYEQYF. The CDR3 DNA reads TGTGCCAGCAGCCCCATTACAGGCTCCTACGAGCAGTACTTC.

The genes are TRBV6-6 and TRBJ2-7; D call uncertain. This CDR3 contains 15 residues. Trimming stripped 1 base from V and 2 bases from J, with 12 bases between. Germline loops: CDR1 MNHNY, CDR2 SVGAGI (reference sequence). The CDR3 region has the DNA TGTGCCAGCAGTTACTTCAAGGACGCAGCCTACGAGCAGTACTTC. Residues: CASSYFKDAAYEQYF.